A single sample is the source of the 29 T cell receptor beta chains below, sequenced in a study of tumor-infiltrating lymphocytes in primary liver carcinoma. The study co-extracted DNA and RNA from 20-30 mg of unsorted bulk tissue. The template, roughly 0.45 ug total RNA, yielded TCR beta cDNA made with a constant-region primer. Slightly modified ARM-PCR, run as three nested multiplex PCR rounds, produced the TCR beta libraries. Investigators reported that the first two PCR rounds, at 10 cycles each, used TRBV1-TRBV30 forward primers with a C-beta reverse primer. TCRdb independently ran MiXCR on the multiplex PCR reads; one entry per CDR3 protein. The table includes approximately 42,000 distinct CDR3 sequences, approximately 71% detected once. Material for sequencing was tumor-adjacent normal liver tissue. The receptor set was obtained from a woman aged 30 to 39 with primary liver carcinoma and hepatitis B virus infection.

This clonotype has only a few counts. A much larger clone sits a single nucleotide away, making a read error possible. This rearrangement joins TRBV6-6 to TRBJ2-7, with TRBD2 identical over 7 bases. Trimming at V came to 6 bases and at J to 2 bases, leaving 10 bases not matched to a gene. Germline CDR1 is MNHNY and CDR2 is SVGAGI (reference sequence). The CDR3 covers 15 residues. CDR3 coding DNA: TGTGCCAGCAGGCCCATGTCTAGCGGACCCTACGAGCAGTACTTC. It yields the protein CASRPMSSGPYEQYF.

CDR3 sequence: CASSAQGGEETQYF. DNA for the CDR3: TGTGCCAGCAGCGCACAGGGTGGGGAAGAGACCCAGTACTTC. The chain uses TRBV7-3 and TRBJ2-5; weak D call: TRBD1 (6 bases). Trimming removed 5 bases from V and 3 bases from J, with 13 bases in between. The germline V gene encodes CDR1 SGHTA and CDR2 FQGTGA. The CDR3 runs 14 residues.

Turning to this clonotype: It may be a read error: a sequence one base away is much more abundant. This sequence joins TRBV11-2 and TRBJ2-7; 9 nucleotides align to TRBD1. The CDR3 is made up of 15 amino acids. CDR1 SGHAT and CDR2 FQNNGV come from the germline V gene. The CDR3 coding sequence is TGTGCCAGCAGCTTACGATGGACAGGGGAAAACGAGCAGTGCTTC. Its translation is CASSLRWTGENEQCF.

This clonotype was recorded only once. The junction and the germline gene differ at one end; a read error may be behind it. This rearrangement joins TRBV28 to TRBJ2-3; possible D gene TRBD2, 6 bases. The CDR3 spans 15 residues. Germline values: CDR1 MDHEN, CDR2 SYDVKM. DNA for the CDR3: TGTGCCAGCACCCCGAGCCAGGTTACGGGAGATACGCAGAATTTT. Translated, it gives CASTPSQVTGDTQNF. The whole variable domain, remainder taken from reference TRBV28 and TRBJ2-3, is DVKVTQSSRYLVKRTGEKVFLECVQDMDHENMFWYRQDPGLGLRLIYFSYDVKMKEKGDIPEGYSVSREKKERFSLILESASTNQTSMYLCASTPSQVTGDTQNFGPGTRLTVL.

As regards this clonotype: One base away lies a much larger clone, so this may be a sequencing read error. The rearrangement links TRBV12-3 or TRBV12-4 to TRBJ1-2, with unresolved D. The CDR3 covers 13 residues. V gave up 4 bases and J gave up 6 bases, with 12 bases separating them. The CDR3 DNA reads TGTGCCAGCAGTTCACGCCCCTCTAATGGCTACACCTTC. It encodes CASSSRPSNGYTF.

Worth noting for this clonotype: This CDR3 is missing its conserved last phenylalanine or tryptophan, likely due to a read error. The V call is TRBV6-6, the J call TRBJ1-2, with D unclear. This CDR3 is 17 amino acids long. In germline, CDR1 is MNHNY, CDR2 SVGAGI (reference sequence). This chain's CDR3 is CASSTDAAHTVYYGYTY. For the CDR3, the DNA is TGTGCTAGCAGTACCGATGCGGCGCACACCGTGTACTATGGCTACACCTAC.

To note about this clonotype: Without the conserved terminal phenylalanine or tryptophan, this CDR3 likely stems from a read error. It is unclear where the CDR3 begins or ends on the DNA, so no DNA is shown, and the CDR3 is as TCRdb lists it. This chain joins TRBV12-3 or TRBV12-4 and TRBJ2-7; TRBD1, as called in the table, went unchecked against the DNA. From its first to its last residue, the CDR3 has 14 amino acids. This CDR3 is CASSPGDINYERYS.

Only one count was recorded for this clonotype. The final CDR3 position lacks the conserved phenylalanine or tryptophan, pointing to a likely read error. The V and J genes are TRBV5-8 and TRBJ2-7; weak D call: TRBD1 (6 bases). The CDR3 spans 14 residues. Germline assignment: CDR1 SGHTS and CDR2 YDEGEE. The CDR3 protein is CASRFNGQPYEQYL. CDR3 nucleotide sequence: TGTGCCAGCCGCTTCAATGGACAGCCCTACGAGCAGTACTTA.

This clonotype was seen just once. The chain is built from TRBV12-3 or TRBV12-4 and TRBJ2-2; D might be TRBD1 (5 bases). The CDR3 has 15 residues. The V end lost 4 bases, the J end lost 10 bases, and 19 bases lay between the germline ends. The DNA for the CDR3 is TGTGCCAGCAGTTCGGGTCAGGGAATGGGCGTGGAGCTGTTTTTT. As protein: CASSSGQGMGVELFF.

The chain employs TRBV7-8 and TRBJ2-5; D uncertain. V shed 2 bases and J shed 5 bases, with 15 bases lying between them. The CDR3 runs to 15 residues. Germline V CDR1 and CDR2: SGHVS, FQNEAQ. CDR3 bases: TGTGCCAGCAGCTTAACCGGGCTCCCGCGGGAGACCCAGTACTTC. The encoded protein is CASSLTGLPRETQYF.

Of note for this clonotype: Germline and junction disagree at one end, which may indicate a read error. CDR3 region: CVISEGGRAVNEQFF. In DNA, the CDR3 is TGTGTCATCAGTGAAGGCGGGAGGGCTGTGAATGAGCAGTTCTTC. J is TRBJ2-1 and V is TRBV10-3, with TRBD2 matching 9 bases. This CDR3 region has 15 residues. CDR1 and CDR2 from the germline V gene are ENHRY and SYGVKD.

At least ten counts were recorded for this clonotype. The genes are TRBV6-4 and TRBJ2-3; no reliable D call. Trimming removed 0 bases from V and 2 bases from J, with 12 bases in between. Germline assignment: CDR1 MRHNA and CDR2 SNTAGT. The CDR3 covers 16 residues. CDR3 sequence (DNA): TGTGCCAGCAGTGACTCAAGGTCCTCAAACACAGATACGCAGTATTTT. Translating it yields CASSDSRSSNTDTQYF.

As concerns this clonotype: The conserved closing phenylalanine or tryptophan is absent in this CDR3, likely reflecting a read error. The chain recombines TRBV29-1 with TRBJ2-3; the D is unclear. The germline V gene has CDR1 SQVTM and CDR2 ANQGSEA. The length of the CDR3 is 12 residues. V was cut by 4 bases and J by 4 bases, with 9 bases left in between. This chain's CDR3 is CSVAGPSDTQYI. The CDR3 nucleotides read TGCAGCGTTGCAGGTCCGTCAGATACGCAGTATATT.

A word on this clonotype: A read error is possible here, since a much larger clone lies one base away. V usage is TRBV7-9 and J usage is TRBJ2-3; 8 bases are a match to TRBD2. This CDR3 comprises 18 residues. Germline loops: CDR1 SEHNR, CDR2 FQNEAQ (reference sequence). CDR3 sequence (DNA): TGTACCAGCAGCCCACCCCCCGTTAGCGGGACTAGCACAGATACGCAGTATTTT. It is translated as CTSSPPPVSGTSTDTQYF.

In this sample, this clonotype turned up many times. The rearrangement links TRBV4-2 to TRBJ1-5, with D unresolved. The ends were cut back, 1 base at V and 4 bases at J, with 5 bases in the middle. Germline CDR1 and CDR2: LGHNA and YNFKEQ. The CDR3 spans 13 residues. The CDR3 sequence: CASSQGQNQPQHF. The CDR3 DNA sequence: TGTGCCAGCAGCCAAGGCCAGAATCAGCCCCAGCATTTT.

Of note for this clonotype: Since no conserved phenylalanine or tryptophan closes the CDR3, a read error is the likely cause. The DNA is omitted, as the CDR3 cannot be located on it reliably, and the CDR3 follows TCRdb's listing. J is TRBJ2-1 and V is TRBV11-2. The CDR3 is 15 amino acids long, termini counted. Germline CDR1 reads SGHAT; CDR2 reads FQNNGV. The CDR3 protein is CASSLLRTSYNEEFL.

Comment on this clonotype: An end of the junction differs from the germline gene, which may be a read error. The rearrangement links TRBV6-6 to TRBJ2-7, with D perhaps matching TRBD1 or TRBD2 (5 bases each). CDR3 size: 16 residues. Germline loops: CDR1 MNHNY, CDR2 SVGAGI (reference sequence). Here the CDR3 reads CASNYPRDGPSYEQYF. In nucleotides, the CDR3 is TGTGCCAGCAATTACCCCCGGGACGGACCCTCCTACGAGCAGTACTTC.

Points on this clonotype: This CDR3 is missing its conserved last phenylalanine or tryptophan, likely due to a read error. The chain links TRBV7-9 to TRBJ2-7; D gene uncertain. The germline CDR1 and CDR2 sequences are SEHNR and FQNEAQ (reference sequence). CDR3 length equals 16 residues. Here the CDR3 DNA reads TGTGCCAGCAACTTAGTTGGTTATCGGTTACCCTACGAGCAGTACTTA. Translation gives CASNLVGYRLPYEQYL.

This clonotype has a single count. V gene TRBV12-3 or TRBV12-4 combines with J gene TRBJ2-3; no clear D. This CDR3 is built from 15 residues. The germline V and J ends were trimmed by 3 bases and 5 bases, with 15 bases remaining between them. CDR3 region: CASSFGEEGRDTQYF. The CDR3 nucleotides read TGTGCCAGCAGTTTTGGCGAGGAAGGGCGAGATACGCAGTATTTT.

This clonotype was recorded a few times. A much larger clone differs by one base, so this may be a read error. The chain has TRBV7-9 and TRBJ2-1, with a tentative D call TRBD2 (6 bases). The CDR3 spans 13 residues. The germline V gene has CDR1 SEHNR and CDR2 FQNEAQ (reference sequence). The CDR3 sequence is CVSSSGDFGEQFF. The CDR3 nucleotides are TGTGTCAGCAGCTCCGGGGACTTCGGGGAGCAGTTCTTC. Filled out from reference TRBV7-9 and TRBJ2-1, the complete variable domain reads DTGVSQNPRHKITKRGQNVTFRCDPISEHNRLYWYRQTLGQGPEFLTYFQNEAQLEKSRLLSDRFSAERPKGSFSTLEIQRTEQGDSAMYLCVSSSGDFGEQFFGPGTRLTVL.

This CDR3 is CASSLSSGHSPSYNEQFF. The CDR3 bases are TGTGCCAGCAGCTTAAGTAGTGGCCACTCACCTTCCTACAATGAGCAGTTCTTC. The chain employs TRBV11-2 and TRBJ2-1; the D is unclear. V lost 2 bases and J lost 1, with 18 bases in between. The CDR3 totals 18 residues. The germline gives CDR1 SGHAT, CDR2 FQNNGV.

Turning to this clonotype: Here the CDR3 omits its conserved ending phenylalanine or tryptophan, so a read error is the likely source. The chain links TRBV13 to TRBJ1-2; D perhaps matches TRBD1 (5 bases). V was pared by 5 bases and J by 9 bases, with 22 bases between. The CDR3 covers 15 residues. Germline V gene data show CDR1 as PRHDT and CDR2 as FYEKMQ (reference sequence). The CDR3 spells CASSPRDGHGYCYTI. In DNA form, the CDR3 reads TGTGCCAGCAGCCCCCGTGACGGACACGGTTATTGCTACACCATC.

Details on this clonotype: Likely a read error: the CDR3 ends without its conserved phenylalanine or tryptophan. The rearrangement uses TRBV12-3 or TRBV12-4 and TRBJ2-2, with a weak D call TRBD1 (6 bases). This CDR3 spans 15 amino acids. The V end lost 8 bases, the J end lost 0 bases, and 13 bases lay between the germline ends. The CDR3 here is CASWGWDTNTGELFL. The CDR3 DNA reads TGTGCCAGCTGGGGATGGGACACGAACACCGGGGAGCTGTTTCTT.

For this clonotype: The junction does not match germline at one end; this may be a read error. This rearrangement joins TRBV6-1 to TRBJ2-7, with 7 bases identical to TRBD2. Germline V lookup: CDR1 MNHNS, CDR2 SASEGT. This CDR3 contains 13 residues. In DNA, the CDR3 is TGTGTCAGCAGCCAACGGGAGGTGTACGAGCAGTACTTC. Its translation is CVSSQREVYEQYF.

About this clonotype: At one end the junction does not follow the germline gene, possibly because of a read error. This chain links TRBV7-8 with TRBJ2-3; 7 bases are a match to TRBD2. This CDR3 has 16 amino acids. Germline CDR1 reads SGHVS; CDR2 reads FQNEAQ. CDR3 bases: TGTCCCAGCAGCTTAGGAGTGGGAGGGCCCGGTGATACGCTGTATTTT. Amino acids: CPSSLGVGGPGDTLYF.

With respect to this clonotype: At one of its ends the junction is not consistent with the germline gene, which may arise from a read error. This chain connects TRBV6-2 or TRBV6-3 to TRBJ2-1, with unresolved D. Germline V lookup: CDR1 MNHEY, CDR2 SVGEGT. There are 13 residues in the CDR3. The CDR3 bases are TGTGCCAGCCGGCTGCTCCTACACAATGAGCGGTTCTTC. Translating it yields CASRLLLHNERFF.

CDR3 sequence (DNA): TGTGCCAGCAGCTCCTTTCTGGGGCTTAGCACAGATACGCAGTATTTT. Encoded protein: CASSSFLGLSTDTQYF. The chain couples TRBV11-2 to TRBJ2-3, with a tentative D call TRBD1 (5 bases). V lost 4 bases, J lost 0 bases, and 14 bases lay in between. Germline loops: CDR1 SGHAT, CDR2 FQNNGV. The CDR3 covers 16 residues.

Many counts were recorded for this clonotype. This rearrangement joins TRBV5-4 to TRBJ2-1, with a weak D call TRBD2 (7 bases). Per germline, CDR1 SGHNT and CDR2 YYREEE (reference sequence). This CDR3 region has 15 residues. Trimming left V 0 bases short and J 8 bases short, with 15 bases between. For the CDR3, the DNA is TGTGCCAGCAGCTTGGGGACTAGGGGGGGGGATGAGCAGTTCTTC. This gives the protein CASSLGTRGGDEQFF. Complete variable domain (other parts from reference TRBV5-4 and TRBJ2-1): ETGVTQSPTHLIKTRGQQVTLRCSSQSGHNTVSWYQQALGQGPQFIFQYYREEENGRGNFPPRFSGLQFPNYSSELNVNALELDDSALYLCASSLGTRGGDEQFFGPGTRLTVL.

This clonotype occurred many times. The chain recombines TRBV28 with TRBJ2-1, with TRBD2 identical over 9 bases. This CDR3 region has 13 residues. J gave up 8 bases and V 6 bases, and 5 bases lay outside the gene matches. Germline V lookup: CDR1 MDHEN, CDR2 SYDVKM. The CDR3 DNA reads as TGTGCCAGCAGGGTAGCGGGAGACGATGAGCAGTTCTTC. Its translation is CASRVAGDDEQFF.